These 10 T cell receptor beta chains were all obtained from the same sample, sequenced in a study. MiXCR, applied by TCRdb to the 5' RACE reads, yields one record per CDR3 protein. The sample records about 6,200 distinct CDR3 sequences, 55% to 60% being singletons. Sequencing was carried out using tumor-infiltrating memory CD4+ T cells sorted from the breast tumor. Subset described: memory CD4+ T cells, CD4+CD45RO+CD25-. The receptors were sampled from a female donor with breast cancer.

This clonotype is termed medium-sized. Written as DNA, the CDR3 is TGCGCCAGCAGCCAACTAGCGGGGGCCGGTAAACACAATGAGCAGTTCTTC. This translates into CASSQLAGAGKHNEQFF. The chain recombines TRBV4-1 with TRBJ2-1; 10 bases are a match to TRBD2. The CDR3 is made up of 17 amino acids. The ends lost 2 bases at V and 5 bases at J; junction bases unmatched: 9. CDR1 and CDR2 from the germline V gene are MGHRA and YSYEKL.

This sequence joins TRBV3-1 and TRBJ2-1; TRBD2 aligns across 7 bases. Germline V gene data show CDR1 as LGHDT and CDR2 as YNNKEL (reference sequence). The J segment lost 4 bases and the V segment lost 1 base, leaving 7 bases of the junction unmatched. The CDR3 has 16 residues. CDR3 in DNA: TGTGCCAGCAGCCAAGTCCAGCGGGACTTTTACAATGAGCAGTTCTTC. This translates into CASSQVQRDFYNEQFF.

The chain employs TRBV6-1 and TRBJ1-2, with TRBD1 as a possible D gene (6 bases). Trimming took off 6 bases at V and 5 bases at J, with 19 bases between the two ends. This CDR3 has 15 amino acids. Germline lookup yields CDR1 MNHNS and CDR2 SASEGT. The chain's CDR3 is CASSGVRGRDYGYTF. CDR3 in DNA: TGTGCCAGCAGCGGAGTCAGGGGCAGAGATTATGGCTACACCTTC.

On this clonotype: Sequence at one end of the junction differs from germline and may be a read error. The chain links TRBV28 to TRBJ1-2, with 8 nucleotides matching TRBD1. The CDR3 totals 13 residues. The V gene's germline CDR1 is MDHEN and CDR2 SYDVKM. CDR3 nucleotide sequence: TGTGCCAGCAGGTCAGGGGGCAACTATGGCTACGCCTTC. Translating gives CASRSGGNYGYAF.

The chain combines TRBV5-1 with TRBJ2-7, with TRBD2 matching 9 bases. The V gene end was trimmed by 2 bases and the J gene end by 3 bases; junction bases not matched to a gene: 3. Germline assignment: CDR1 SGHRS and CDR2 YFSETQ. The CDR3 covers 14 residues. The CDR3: CASSFLAGDYEQYF. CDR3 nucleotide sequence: TGCGCCAGCAGCTTTTTAGCGGGAGACTACGAGCAGTACTTC.

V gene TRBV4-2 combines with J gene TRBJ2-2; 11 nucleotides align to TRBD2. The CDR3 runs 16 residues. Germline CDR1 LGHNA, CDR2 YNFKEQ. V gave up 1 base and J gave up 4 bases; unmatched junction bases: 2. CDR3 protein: CASSQVAGGFTGELFF. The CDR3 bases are TGTGCCAGCAGCCAAGTAGCGGGGGGGTTCACCGGGGAGCTGTTTTTT.

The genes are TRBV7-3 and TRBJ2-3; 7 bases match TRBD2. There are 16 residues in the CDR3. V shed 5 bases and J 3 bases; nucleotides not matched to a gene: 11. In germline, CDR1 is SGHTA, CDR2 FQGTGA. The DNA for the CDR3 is TGTGCCAGCAGCCCTACCTTAGGCGGGGGAACAGATACGCAGTATTTT. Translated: CASSPTLGGGTDTQYF.

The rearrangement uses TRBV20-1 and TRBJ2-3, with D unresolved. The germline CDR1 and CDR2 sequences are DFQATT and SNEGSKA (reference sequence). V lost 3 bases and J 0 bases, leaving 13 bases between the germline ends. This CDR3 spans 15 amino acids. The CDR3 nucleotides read TGCAGTGCTAGTGACCATCGAACTAGCACAGATACGCAGTATTTT. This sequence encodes CSASDHRTSTDTQYF.

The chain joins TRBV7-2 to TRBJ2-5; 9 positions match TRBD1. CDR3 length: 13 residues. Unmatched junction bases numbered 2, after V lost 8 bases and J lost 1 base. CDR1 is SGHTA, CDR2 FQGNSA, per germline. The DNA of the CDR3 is TGTGCCAGCCGGGACAGGGCCCAAGAGACCCAGTACTTC. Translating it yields CASRDRAQETQYF.

The CDR3 DNA sequence: TGTGCCAGCAGCTCGGGATCCCGGGGTTCGCCCCAGCATTTT. This codes for CASSSGSRGSPQHF. This chain uses TRBV7-9 with TRBJ1-5; D is undetermined. Per the germline V gene, CDR1 is SEHNR and CDR2 is FQNEAQ (reference sequence). V lost 4 bases to trimming and J lost 9 bases, with 16 bases between them. The CDR3 loop spans 14 amino acids.